The entry below gives a single TCR beta chain sequence along with its context. This record belongs to a study of neurological immune-mediated disorders. V lost 1 base and J 6 bases, leaving 17 bases between the germline ends. Looked up from germline, CDR1 is LGHDT and CDR2 is YNNKEL (reference sequence). There are 16 residues in the CDR3. Specified time point: longitudinal time-point 3. The unsorted libraries were made from 2 million PBMCs kept at -80 C. The cDNA came from 5'RACE, which used 10-nucleotide random UMIs. Each sequencing run yielded over 170 million TCR-beta sequences from 15-18 subjects. TCRdb re-called the 5' RACE reads with MiXCR, one entry per CDR3 protein. The data show tens of thousands of distinct CDR3 sequences, around an eighth seen once.

The sample consisted of PBMCs. The TCR comes from a man aged 25 to 40 in good health. J is TRBJ2-3 and V is TRBV3-1, with unresolved D. The CDR3 DNA follows: TGTGCCAGCAGCCAAGCTCGCTCTACCCGCTACGATACGCAGTATTTT. Translating it yields CASSQARSTRYDTQYF.